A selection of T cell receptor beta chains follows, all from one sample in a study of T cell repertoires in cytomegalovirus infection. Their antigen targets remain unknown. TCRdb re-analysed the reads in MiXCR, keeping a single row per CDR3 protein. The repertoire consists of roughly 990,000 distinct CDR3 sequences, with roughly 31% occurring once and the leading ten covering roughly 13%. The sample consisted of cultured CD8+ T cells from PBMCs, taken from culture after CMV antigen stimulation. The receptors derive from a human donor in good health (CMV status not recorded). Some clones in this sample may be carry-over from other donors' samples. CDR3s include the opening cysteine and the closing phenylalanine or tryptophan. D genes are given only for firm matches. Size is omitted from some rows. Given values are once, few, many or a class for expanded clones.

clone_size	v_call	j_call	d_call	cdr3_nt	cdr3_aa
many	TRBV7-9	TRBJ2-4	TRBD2	TGTGCCAGCAGCTCTCCTAGCGGGGGGCGAGCCAAAAACATTCAGTACTTC	CASSSPSGGRAKNIQYF
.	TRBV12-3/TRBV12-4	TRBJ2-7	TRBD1	TGTGCCAGCCTCCTTAGCTCCGACAGGGTTTCCTACGAGCAGTACTTC	CASLLSSDRVSYEQYF
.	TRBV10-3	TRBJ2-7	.	TGTGCCATCACCTCGGACCGCACCTACGAGCAGTACTTC	CAITSDRTYEQYF
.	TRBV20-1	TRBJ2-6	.	TGCAGTGCTAGAGATTCTTCCGCCAACGTCCTGACTTTC	CSARDSSANVLTF
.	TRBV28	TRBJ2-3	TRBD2	TGTGCCAGCAGTTCCGAGACTAGCGGGGGTACAGATACGCAGTATTTT	CASSSETSGGTDTQYF
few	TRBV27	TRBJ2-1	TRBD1	TGTGCCAGCAGGCAAACAGGGGCTGAGCAGTTCTTC	CASRQTGAEQFF
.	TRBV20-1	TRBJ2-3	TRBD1	TGCAGTGCTAGCCGACAGGGGCGACCCTCAGATACGCAGTATTTT	CSASRQGRPSDTQYF
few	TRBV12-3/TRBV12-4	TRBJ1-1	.	TGTGCCAGCAGTTCTCGGGTAGGGTTGGCGAACACTGAAGCTTTCTTT	CASSSRVGLANTEAFF
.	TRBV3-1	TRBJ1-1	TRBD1	TGTGCCAGCAGCCAAGTAAACGGGAGACAGGGAACCGAAAGGTGGACTGAAGCTTTCTTT	CASSQVNGRQGTERWTEAFF
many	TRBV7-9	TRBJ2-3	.	TGTGCCAGCAGCGGATTATATCGGGTCGGGCAGTATTTT	CASSGLYRVGQYF
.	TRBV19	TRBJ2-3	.	TGTGCCAGTAGTAAGGGGGGAGATACGCAGTATTTT	CASSKGGDTQYF
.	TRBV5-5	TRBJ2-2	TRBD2	TGTGCCAGCAGCCCTAATAGCGGGGGCCTCAGGACCGGGGAGCTGTTTTTT	CASSPNSGGLRTGELFF
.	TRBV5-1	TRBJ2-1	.	TGCGCCAGCAGCTTTCCTGGGATGGTTGAGCAGTTCTTC	CASSFPGMVEQFF
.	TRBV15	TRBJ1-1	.	TGTGCCACCAGCAGATCGGGGGCGGACGCTGAAGCTTTCTTT	CATSRSGADAEAFF
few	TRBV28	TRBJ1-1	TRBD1	TGTGCCAGCAGTCTTTGGGAAGACAGGGCCACTGAAGCTTTCTTT	CASSLWEDRATEAFF
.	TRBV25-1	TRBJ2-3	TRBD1	TGTGCCAGCAGTGAAATACATAGAGGGCAGGGGGCCCCAGATACGCAGTATTTT	CASSEIHRGQGAPDTQYF
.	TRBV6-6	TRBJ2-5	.	TGTGCCAGCAGTTACCAAGCAGGGCCAGAAGAGACCCAGTACTTC	CASSYQAGPEETQYF
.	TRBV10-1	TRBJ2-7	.	TGCGCCAGCAGTCCCGTGGACAGTACCTACGAGCAGTACTTC	CASSPVDSTYEQYF
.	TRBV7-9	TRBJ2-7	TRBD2	TGTGCCAGCAGCTCGGCTAGCGGGGGTGACGAGCAGTACTTC	CASSSASGGDEQYF
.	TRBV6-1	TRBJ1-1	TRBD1	TGTGCCAGCGGGGACAGGGGGTTGACGGGGGGAGCGGAAGCTTTCTTT	CASGDRGLTGGAEAFF
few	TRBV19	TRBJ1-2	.	TGTGCCAGTAGTCCCAGGGAGTATGGCTACACCTTC	CASSPREYGYTF
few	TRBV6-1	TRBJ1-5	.	TGTGCCAGCAACCTAGGGAGGCCGAGGCCCCAGCATTTT	CASNLGRPRPQHF
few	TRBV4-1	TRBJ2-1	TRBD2	TGCGCCAGCAGCCAGGTGGCTAGCGGGGGGCATGAGCAGTTCTTC	CASSQVASGGHEQFF
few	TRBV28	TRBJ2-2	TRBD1	TGTGCCAGCAGTAGACTCCGGGACAGGGGTGCCGGGGAGCTGTTTTTT	CASSRLRDRGAGELFF
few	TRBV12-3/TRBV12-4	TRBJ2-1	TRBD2	TGTGCCAGCACCCAACAGCGGGAGGGGTCGAATGAGCAGTTCTTC	CASTQQREGSNEQFF
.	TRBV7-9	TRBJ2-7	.	TGTGCCAGCAGCCAAACCGGGGGACCGGGCGGCTACGAGCAGTACTTC	CASSQTGGPGGYEQYF
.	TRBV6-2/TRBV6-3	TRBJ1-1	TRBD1	TGTGCCAGCAAGGACAGGGTGGACACTGAAGCTTTCTTT	CASKDRVDTEAFF
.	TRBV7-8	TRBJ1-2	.	TGTGCCAGCAGCCAGAGGAGGGTAGGCCATGGCTACACCTTC	CASSQRRVGHGYTF
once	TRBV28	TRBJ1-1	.	TGTGCCAGCAGTTTATGGAACCCAGGGCACATGAACACTGAAGCTTTCTTT	CASSLWNPGHMNTEAFF
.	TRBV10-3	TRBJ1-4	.	TGTGCCATCAGTGTTTATAACAGGGCCCCTTCTGAAAAACTGTTTTTT	CAISVYNRAPSEKLFF
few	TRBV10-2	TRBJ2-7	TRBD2	TGCGCCAGCACTTCGACTAGCGGGGGGTACGAGCAGTACTTC	CASTSTSGGYEQYF
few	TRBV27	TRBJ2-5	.	TGTGCCAGCAGTTTATTCACCCAAGAGACCCAGTACTTC	CASSLFTQETQYF
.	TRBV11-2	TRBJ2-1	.	TGTGCCAGCAGCTTAGGTTGGGGAGGGGGCCTATACAATGAGCAGTTCTTC	CASSLGWGGGLYNEQFF
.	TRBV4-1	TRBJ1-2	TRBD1	TGCGCCAGCAGCCCCGGGACAGGGGGTTCTGTCTATGGCTACACCTTC	CASSPGTGGSVYGYTF
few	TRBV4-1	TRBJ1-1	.	TGCGCCAGCAGCCAGGGTACAGGGAATAGAGCTGAAGCTTTCTTT	CASSQGTGNRAEAFF
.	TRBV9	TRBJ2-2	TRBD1	TGTGCCAGCAGCCTGAACCCGGGACAGACATACACCGGGGAGCTGTTTTTT	CASSLNPGQTYTGELFF
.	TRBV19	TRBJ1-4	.	TGTGCCAGTAGGCTAGGACCAAATGAAAAACTGTTTTTT	CASRLGPNEKLFF
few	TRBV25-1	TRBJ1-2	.	TGTGCCAGCAGTGCTGGGGGATTAGGCTACACCTTC	CASSAGGLGYTF
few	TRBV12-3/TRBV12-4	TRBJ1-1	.	TGTGCCAGCAGTCCAGACCCAGGGGCGAACACTGAAGCTTTCTTT	CASSPDPGANTEAFF
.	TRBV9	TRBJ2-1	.	TGTGCCAGCAGCGTAGCCGGGGGCCTATACAATGAGCAGTTCTTC	CASSVAGGLYNEQFF
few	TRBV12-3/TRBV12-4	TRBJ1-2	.	TGTGCCAGCAGTTTACCGGGGACCGCCTCGTCGCGAGGCTACACCTTC	CASSLPGTASSRGYTF
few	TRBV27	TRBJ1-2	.	TGTGCCAGCAGTTTAGCAGGGCCCAATGGCTACACCTTC	CASSLAGPNGYTF
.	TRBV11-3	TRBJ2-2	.	TGTGCCAGCAGCTTAGAGACAGGGAGGACCGGGGAGCTGTTTTTT	CASSLETGRTGELFF
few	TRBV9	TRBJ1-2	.	TGTGCCAGCAGAGAGGGCGCCTATGGCTACACCTTC	CASREGAYGYTF
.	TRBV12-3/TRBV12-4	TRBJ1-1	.	TGTGCCAGCAGTTTCTCACAGCTCATGAACACTGAAGCTTTCTTT	CASSFSQLMNTEAFF
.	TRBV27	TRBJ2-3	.	TGTGCCAGCAGCGCCGTCGGGCGCGGGACAGATACGCAGTATTTT	CASSAVGRGTDTQYF
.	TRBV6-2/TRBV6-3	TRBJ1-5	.	TGTGCCAGCAGTTACAGGGCAGGGCATCAGCCCCAGCATTTT	CASSYRAGHQPQHF
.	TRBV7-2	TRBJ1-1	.	TGTGCCAGCAGGGACCAGGGTTGGACTGAAGCTTTCTTT	CASRDQGWTEAFF
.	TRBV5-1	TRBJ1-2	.	TGCGCCAGCAGCGAGTCAGGGGATATCGGCTACACCTTC	CASSESGDIGYTF
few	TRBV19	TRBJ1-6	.	TGTGCCAGTAGCCTAACGTTGGGCGGACGTTCACCCCTCCACTTT	CASSLTLGGRSPLHF
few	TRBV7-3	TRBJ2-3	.	TGTGCCAGCAGCTTAGGGGGGGGCCTCGAAGATACGCAGTATTTT	CASSLGGGLEDTQYF
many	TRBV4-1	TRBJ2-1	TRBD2	TGCGCCAGCAGCCAGTACCGCGGGGGGGGAAAAGGCAATGAGCAGTTCTTC	CASSQYRGGGKGNEQFF
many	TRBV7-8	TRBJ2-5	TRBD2	TGTGCCAGCAGCCCCCGCGGGGGGGCCGTGGGAATAGGTCCAGAGACCCAGTACTTC	CASSPRGGAVGIGPETQYF
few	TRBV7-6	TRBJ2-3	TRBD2	TGTGCCAGCAGCCCTGTTAGCGGGGGGAGCACAGATACGCAGTATTTT	CASSPVSGGSTDTQYF
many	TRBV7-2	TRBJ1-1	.	TGTGCCAGCAGCTTAGTAGGAGGGGGCACTGAAGCTTTCTTT	CASSLVGGGTEAFF